This paragraph covers one TCR beta chain sequence. Its target is unknown. Its ends do not fully match the called genes, so a read error is possible. Germline V lookup: CDR1 SGHRS, CDR2 YFSETQ. The CDR3 spans 15 residues. The data belong to a study of T cells in Graves' hyperthyroidism and ophthalmopathy. Findings of the study overall: Most thyroid-expanded clonotypes above 0.001 were also found in blood.

The CDR3 regions of TCR beta were amplified from RNA transcripts. First-round RT-PCR of the TCR CDR3 relied on the HTBI primer set. MiXCR, run by TCRdb on the multiplex PCR reads, gives a single entry per CDR3 protein. The sample has around 390,000 distinct CDR3 sequences, around 13% seen once; the top ten hold around 20%. Patients showing uncontrolled infection, other autoimmune disease, pregnancy or lactation were ineligible. On the basis of clinical symptoms, serum thyroxine and TRAb, thyroid ultrasound and orbital computed tomography, diagnoses were made. This clonotype was sampled from a woman aged 25-40 years with Graves' ophthalmopathy. This chain uses TRBV5-1 with TRBJ2-5; a possible D gene is TRBD1 (5 bases). Input material: blood. The CDR3 here is CASSLVVDIQETQYF. CDR3 bases: TGTGCCAGCAGCTTGGTAGTGGACATCCAAGAGACCCAGTACTTC.